This T cell receptor (beta chain) was recorded in a study of graft-versus-host responses after intestinal transplantation. Study-wide context: Recipients were all induced with anti-thymocyte globulin, then given tacrolimus and steroids for about three years.

Here immunoSEQ multiplex PCR was the method, and the copy in TCRdb shows in-frame clones only, minus some. The sample includes tens of thousands of clones, 90% of them seen just once. Concerning this clone: What it binds is unknown.

Study-wide results and limits: GvH clonotypes were identified within recipient marrow, with a subset emerging first in ileum or blood.

This CDR3 contains 15 residues. V shed 4 bases and J 4 bases; nucleotides not matched to a gene: 8. Germline V gene sequence: CDR1 SGHAT, CDR2 FQNNGV. The specimen was unstimulated CD8+ T cells sorted from spleen or lymph node cells, collected before intestinal transplant. The TCR comes from a human donor who received an intestinal transplant. V gene TRBV11-2 combines with J gene TRBJ2-5; TRBD1 agrees at 8 bases. The CDR3 coding sequence is TGTGCCAGCAGCTGGACTCGAACAGGGGGAGAGACCCAGTACTTC. This sequence encodes CASSWTRTGGETQYF.